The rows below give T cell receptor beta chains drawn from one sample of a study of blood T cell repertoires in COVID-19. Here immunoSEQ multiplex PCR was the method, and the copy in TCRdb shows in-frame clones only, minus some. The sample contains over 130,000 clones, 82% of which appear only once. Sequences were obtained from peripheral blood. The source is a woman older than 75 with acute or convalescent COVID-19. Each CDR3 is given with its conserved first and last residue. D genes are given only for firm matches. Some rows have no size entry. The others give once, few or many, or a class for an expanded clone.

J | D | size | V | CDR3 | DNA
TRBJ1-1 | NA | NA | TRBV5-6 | CASTRANTEAFF | TGTGCCAGCACCAGGGCGAACACTGAAGCTTTCTTT
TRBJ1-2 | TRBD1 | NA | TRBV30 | CAWSSGGKGGYTF | TGTGCCTGGAGTTCAGGGGGTAAAGGGGGCTACACCTTC
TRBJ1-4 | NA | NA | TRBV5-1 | CASSPGAGGNEKLFF | TGCGCCAGCAGCCCCGGGGCGGGGGGGAATGAAAAACTGTTTTTT
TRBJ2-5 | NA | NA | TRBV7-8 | CASSLAQGTPSQYF | TGTGCCAGCAGCTTAGCGCAGGGGACGCCGTCCCAGTACTTC
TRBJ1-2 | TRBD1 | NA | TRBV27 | CASSNLGTGQNGYTF | TGTGCCAGCAGTAACCTAGGGACAGGACAAAATGGCTACACCTTC
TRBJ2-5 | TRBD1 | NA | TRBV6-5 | CASSPTGVRETQYF | TGTGCCAGCAGCCCCACAGGGGTGAGAGAGACCCAGTACTTC
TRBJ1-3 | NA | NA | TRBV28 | CASSSGGRLSGNTIYF | TGTGCCAGCAGTTCGGGGGGCCGCCTCTCTGGAAACACCATATATTTT
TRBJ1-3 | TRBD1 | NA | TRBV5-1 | CASSTQGPASGNTIYF | TGCGCCAGCAGCACACAGGGGCCAGCCTCTGGAAACACCATATATTTT
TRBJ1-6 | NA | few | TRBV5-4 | CASSLARDNSPLHF | TGTGCCAGCAGCTTGGCCCGGGATAATTCACCCCTCCACTTT
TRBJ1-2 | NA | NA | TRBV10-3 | CAISQTGILDGYTF | TGTGCCATCAGCCAAACAGGGATTCTGGATGGCTACACCTTC
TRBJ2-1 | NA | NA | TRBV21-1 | CASTDSGSGTDEQFF | TGTGCCAGCACCGATAGCGGGAGTGGTACCGATGAGCAGTTCTTC
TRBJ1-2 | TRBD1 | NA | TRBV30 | CAFRDRGHAYGYTF | TGTGCCTTTAGGGACAGGGGCCACGCCTATGGCTACACCTTC
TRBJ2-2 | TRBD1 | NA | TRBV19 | CASTQIGTGGGTGELFF | TGTGCCAGTACCCAAATAGGGACAGGGGGTGGCACCGGGGAGCTGTTTTTT
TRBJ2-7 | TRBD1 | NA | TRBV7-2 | CASSFAGTGGYEQYF | TGTGCCAGCAGCTTCGCCGGGACAGGGGGCTACGAGCAGTACTTC
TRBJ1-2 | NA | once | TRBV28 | CASSFGRRGYTF | TGTGCCAGCAGTTTTGGCAGGCGAGGCTACACCTTC
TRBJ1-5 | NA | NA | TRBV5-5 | CASSLGSSLQPQHF | TGTGCCAGCAGCTTGGGGTCCAGTCTCCAGCCCCAGCATTTT
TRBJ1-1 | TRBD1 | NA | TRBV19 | CASSTGTVNTEAFF | TGTGCCAGTAGTACGGGGACAGTGAACACTGAAGCTTTCTTT
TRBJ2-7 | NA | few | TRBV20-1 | CSASPEYEQYF | TGCAGTGCTAGTCCCGAGTACGAGCAGTACTTC
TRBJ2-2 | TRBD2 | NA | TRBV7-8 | CASSLAFLAGEVGGELFF | TGTGCCAGCAGCTTAGCATTTCTAGCGGGAGAGGTTGGCGGGGAGCTGTTTTTT
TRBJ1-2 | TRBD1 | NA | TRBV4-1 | CASSRTGTSGYTF | TGCGCCAGCAGCCGGACAGGAACCAGTGGCTACACCTTC
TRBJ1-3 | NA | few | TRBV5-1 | CASSPVRGSGSSGNTIYF | TGCGCCAGCAGCCCGGTTCGTGGCAGCGGATCCTCTGGAAACACCATATATTTT
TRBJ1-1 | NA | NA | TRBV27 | CASSLGRGSTEAFF | TGTGCCAGCAGTTTGGGTCGAGGGTCCACTGAAGCTTTCTTT
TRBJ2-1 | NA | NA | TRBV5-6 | CASSFWRPTYNEQFF | TGTGCCAGCAGCTTCTGGCGGCCTACCTACAATGAGCAGTTCTTC
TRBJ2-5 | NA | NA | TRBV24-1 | CATSDSRGSGETQYF | TGTGCCACCAGTGATTCACGGGGGTCCGGAGAGACCCAGTACTTC
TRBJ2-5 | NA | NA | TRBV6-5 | CATALRETQYF | TGTGCCACCGCGCTTAGAGAGACCCAGTACTTC
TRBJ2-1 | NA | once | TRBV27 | CASSLRGFPYNEQFF | TGTGCCAGCAGTTTACGGGGGTTCCCCTACAATGAGCAGTTCTTC
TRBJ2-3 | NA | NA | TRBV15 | CATSWRTGFRDTQYF | TGTGCCACCAGCTGGCGTACAGGGTTTCGAGATACGCAGTATTTT
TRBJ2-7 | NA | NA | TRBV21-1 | CASSRPGVPPYEQYF | TGTGCCAGCAGCCGGCCCGGGGTGCCCCCCTACGAGCAGTACTTC
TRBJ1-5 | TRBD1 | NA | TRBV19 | CATRDRDHNQPQHF | TGTGCCACCCGGGACAGGGATCACAATCAGCCCCAGCATTTT
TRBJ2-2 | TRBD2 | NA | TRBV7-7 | CASSTQAGGRFGELFF | TGTGCCAGCAGCACCCAAGCGGGGGGGAGGTTCGGGGAGCTGTTTTTT
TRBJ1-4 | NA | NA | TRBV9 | CASSVAGGTNEKLFF | TGTGCCAGCAGCGTAGCGGGGGGCACTAATGAAAAACTGTTTTTT
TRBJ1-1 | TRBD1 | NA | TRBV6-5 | CASSRDRATEAFF | TGTGCCAGCAGCCGGGACAGGGCAACCGAAGCTTTCTTT
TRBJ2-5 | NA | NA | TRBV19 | CASSRGLVETQYF | TGTGCCAGTAGTAGGGGGCTAGTAGAGACCCAGTACTTC
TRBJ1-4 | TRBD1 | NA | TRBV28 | CASSSWDRGGEKLFF | TGTGCCAGCAGTTCCTGGGACAGGGGAGGCGAAAAACTGTTTTTT
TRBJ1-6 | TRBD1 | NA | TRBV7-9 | CASSSRDSMSSYNSPLHF | TGTGCCAGCAGCTCCAGGGACAGTATGAGCTCCTATAATTCACCCCTCCACTTT
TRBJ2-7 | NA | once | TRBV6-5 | CASSPTSYEQYF | TGTGCCAGCAGTCCTACCTCCTACGAGCAGTACTTC
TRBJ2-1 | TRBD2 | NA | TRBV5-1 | CASSSNSGGSYNEQFF | TGCGCCAGCAGCTCGAATAGCGGGGGGTCCTACAATGAGCAGTTCTTC
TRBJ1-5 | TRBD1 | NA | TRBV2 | CASSEDRGYQPQHF | TGTGCCAGCAGTGAAGACAGGGGGTATCAGCCCCAGCATTTT
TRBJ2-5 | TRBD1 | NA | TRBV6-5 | CASTDRFQETQYF | TGTGCCAGCACGGACAGGTTCCAAGAGACCCAGTACTTC
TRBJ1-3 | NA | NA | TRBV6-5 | CASSNRFSGNTIYF | TGTGCCAGCAGCAACAGGTTCTCTGGAAACACCATATATTTT
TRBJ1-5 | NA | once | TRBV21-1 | CASSKVPRRIFNQPQHF | TGTGCCAGCAGCAAAGTTCCGAGGCGGATCTTCAATCAGCCCCAGCATTTT
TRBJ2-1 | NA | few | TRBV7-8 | CASSSLRGSYNEQFF | TGTGCCAGCAGCTCCCTCCGGGGGAGCTACAATGAGCAGTTCTTC
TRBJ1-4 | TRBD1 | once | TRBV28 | CASSQQGASEKLFF | TGTGCCAGCAGTCAACAGGGGGCAAGTGAAAAACTGTTTTTT
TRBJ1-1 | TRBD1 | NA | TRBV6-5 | CASSLRQGSTEAFF | TGTGCCAGCAGCCTTAGACAGGGATCCACTGAAGCTTTCTTT
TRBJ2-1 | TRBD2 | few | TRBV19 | CASSDPGLAGGYNEQFF | TGTGCCAGTAGTGATCCGGGACTAGCGGGGGGGTACAATGAGCAGTTCTTC
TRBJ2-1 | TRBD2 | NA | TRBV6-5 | CASSGLAESYNEQFF | TGTGCCAGCAGCGGACTAGCGGAGTCCTACAATGAGCAGTTCTTC
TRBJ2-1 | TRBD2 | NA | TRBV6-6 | CASSPRTSGSFNEQFF | TGTGCCAGCAGTCCACGGACTAGCGGGAGTTTCAATGAGCAGTTCTTC
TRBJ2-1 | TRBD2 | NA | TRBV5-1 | CASSGLAGGTYNEQFF | TGCGCCAGCAGCGGCCTAGCGGGAGGAACCTACAATGAGCAGTTCTTC
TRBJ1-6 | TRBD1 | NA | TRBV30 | CAWSARTGGRNSPLHF | TGTGCCTGGAGTGCCAGGACAGGGGGGCGGAATTCACCCCTCCACTTT
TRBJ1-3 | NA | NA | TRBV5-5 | CASSLGPLGGNTIYF | TGTGCCAGCAGCTTGGGTCCGCTTGGCGGAAACACCATATATTTT
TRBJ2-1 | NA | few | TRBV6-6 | CASGNLWSSYNEQFF | TGTGCCAGCGGAAACCTCTGGAGCTCCTACAATGAGCAGTTCTTC
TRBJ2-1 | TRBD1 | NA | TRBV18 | CASSPQGQVNNEQFF | TGTGCCAGCTCACCACAAGGACAGGTTAACAATGAGCAGTTCTTC
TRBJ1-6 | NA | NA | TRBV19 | CASSNTPGHQSPLHF | TGTGCCAGTAGTAATACCCCAGGCCATCAGTCACCCCTCCACTTT
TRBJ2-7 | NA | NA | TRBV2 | CASRTGSNSYEQYF | TGTGCCAGCAGGACCGGGTCAAACTCCTACGAGCAGTACTTC
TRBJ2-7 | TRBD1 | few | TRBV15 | CATSRPGQGVNEQYF | TGTGCCACCAGCAGACCGGGACAGGGGGTAAACGAGCAGTACTTC
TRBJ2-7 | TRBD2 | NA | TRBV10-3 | CAIKKEGLATGQYF | TGTGCCATCAAAAAAGAGGGACTAGCTACTGGGCAGTACTTC
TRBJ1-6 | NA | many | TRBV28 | CASSWTESYNSPLHF | TGTGCCAGCAGTTGGACAGAGTCCTATAATTCACCCCTCCACTTT
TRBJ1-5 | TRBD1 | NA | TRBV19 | CASSIDPRDRVPYSNQPQHF | TGTGCCAGTAGTATAGACCCCCGGGACAGGGTCCCGTATAGCAATCAGCCCCAGCATTTT
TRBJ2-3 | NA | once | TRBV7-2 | CASSPLRQSTDTQYF | TGTGCCAGCAGCCCCCTTAGACAGAGCACAGATACGCAGTATTTT
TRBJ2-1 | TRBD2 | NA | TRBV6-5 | CASRLAGSYNEQFF | TGTGCCAGCAGACTAGCGGGCTCCTACAATGAGCAGTTCTTC